The clone carrying this TCR beta chain was observed many times. Its antigen is not identified. V was trimmed by 4 bases and J by 3 bases, leaving 13 bases between them. CDR3 length equals 15 residues. The V gene's germline CDR1 is SGHRS and CDR2 YFSETQ. Unique molecular identifiers were incorporated into the prepared TCRbeta library. TCRdb re-analysed the PCR reads in MiXCR, keeping a single row per CDR3 protein. Altogether 500,000 or so distinct CDR3 sequences are present, roughly an eighth being singletons, with the ten largest covering about 14%. The data stem from a study of T-cell reconstitution after alpha-beta-depleted transplantation in children. Study-wide findings and caveats: Two months or so post-transplant, alpha-beta T cells reportedly derived from several hundred expanded graft clones. Recipient T cells and thymic progenitors that survived gave rise to the high TCRbeta diversity observed at day 60 in some patients.

This sequence joins TRBV5-1 and TRBJ1-4, with D unclear. The TCR was taken from a female patient aged 2 to 10 who had a stem cell transplant for aplastic anemia, so the T cells may come from the graft donor. The sample was PBMCs, mostly from graft donor cells, taken 180 days after TCRalphabeta/CD19-depleted stem cell transplant. CDR3 sequence (DNA): TGCGCCAGCAGCCTAGCGACTGGGGCTAATGAAAAACTGTTTTTT. Translated, it gives CASSLATGANEKLFF.